This TCR beta chain originates from a study of CD8 T cells in Susac syndrome. With random hexamers, reverse transcription was performed on about 0.45 to 1 ug of RNA. MiXCR, applied by TCRdb to the immunoSEQ multiplex PCR reads, yields one record per CDR3 protein. The sample has about 150,000 distinct CDR3 sequences; 94% are singletons. Germline CDR1 and CDR2: MNHNS and SASEGT. The CDR3 extends over 15 amino acids. V lost 8 bases and J lost 2, with 13 bases in between. Sequencing used CD4+ T cells from PBMCs. This clonotype was sampled from a human donor in good health. This chain connects TRBV6-1 to TRBJ2-6; weak D call: TRBD2 (6 bases). CDR3 sequence reads: CASSWAGTGANVLTF. The CDR3 DNA follows: TGTGCCAGCTCCTGGGCGGGGACTGGGGCCAACGTCCTGACTTTC.